This T cell receptor beta chain was retrieved from a study of human T cells and chemical hapten exposure. The study's findings and limits: Large CDR3 similarity clusters arose significantly more often from expanded TCRs than from controls.

This clonotype occurred a few times. Its antigen is as yet unknown. Trimming took 0 bases from V and 0 from J, leaving 9 bases between them. CDR3 length: 16 residues. Germline-derived CDR1 and CDR2 are MRHNA and SNTAGT. Specified time point: patch test 3, about 24 weeks after DPC sensitization. Treatment here: therapeutic diphenylcyclopropenone sensitization with weekly scalp DPC. In TCRdb, the RACE reads were re-called with MiXCR into one record per CDR3 protein. This sample has some 110,000 distinct CDR3 sequences, with under 35% found just once. This TCR was recovered from a man in his forties with alopecia areata. Some clones in this sample may be carry-over from other donors' samples. Material: whole blood, obtained in connection with sensitization to the hapten diphenylcyclopropenone (DPC). The chain has TRBV6-4 and TRBJ2-1; D remains ambiguous. In DNA form, the CDR3 reads TGTGCCAGCAGTGACTCGACGAAGGTCTCCTACAATGAGCAGTTCTTC. Translating it yields CASSDSTKVSYNEQFF.